This T cell receptor (beta chain) was sequenced during a study of blood T cell repertoires in COVID-19. About the study: The analysed material was cDNA or gDNA that came from T cells, B-cell-depleted T cells, or PBMCs.

Original processing methods: For nucleated cells, counts were estimated from reference gene primer amplification. The data were produced by immunoSEQ multiplex PCR, yet TCRdb's version contains in-frame clones alone and is incomplete. That table supplies the V and J calls and clone size; D and trimming were determined from the DNA. The sample includes roughly 250,000 clones, around 85% of them seen just once. Germline assignment: CDR1 SGDLS and CDR2 YYNGEE. The CDR3 has 15 residues. V lost 3 bases, J lost 6 bases, and 15 bases lay in between. The clonotype comes from a human donor with COVID-19, enrolled during active disease. The donor label of this sample is uncertain. Material: peripheral blood. The chain is built from TRBV9 and TRBJ2-2; a possible D gene is TRBD2 (6 bases). CDR3 region: CASSAGRGSPGELFF. CDR3 in DNA: TGTGCCAGCAGCGCAGGTCGGGGGAGTCCCGGGGAGCTGTTTTTT.